Listed below are T cell receptor beta chains from one sample, sequenced in a study of early T cells in non-severe SARS-CoV-2 infection. Via MiXCR, TCRdb re-called the 5' RACE reads, giving one row per CDR3 protein. The sample has around 60,000 distinct CDR3 sequences, 18% seen once. This material consisted of whole blood, taken at baseline. The receptors come from an adult who was a healthcare worker with PCR-confirmed SARS-CoV-2 infection or an uninfected control (not recorded which). The CDR3 runs from the conserved cysteine through the conserved F or W.

J | V | CDR3
TRBJ2-1 | TRBV7-9 | CASSFVARRLAGDVNEQFF
TRBJ2-5 | TRBV5-1 | CASSFWVEETQYF
TRBJ2-1 | TRBV6-2/TRBV6-3 | CASSYSPSGRNEQFF
TRBJ2-2 | TRBV6-6 | CATETFTGSGTGELFF
TRBJ2-1 | TRBV5-1 | CASSPGQGTSYNEQFF
TRBJ2-7 | TRBV7-2 | CASSSGHPLEQYF
TRBJ1-4 | TRBV27 | CASSFLGTANEKLFF
TRBJ2-7 | TRBV19 | CASSITAVYSYEQYF
TRBJ2-3 | TRBV27 | CASRIGGRDTQYF
TRBJ2-1 | TRBV27 | CASGVAGGVYNEQFF
TRBJ2-2 | TRBV6-4 | CASRGVGDRDITSGELFF
TRBJ1-2 | TRBV20-1 | CSAGSPTGQDYGYTF
TRBJ2-7 | TRBV20-1 | CSALTTTYEQYF
TRBJ1-6 | TRBV3-1 | CASSQGGTDNSPLHF
TRBJ1-4 | TRBV6-6 | CASRTGTGGNNEKLFF
TRBJ2-2 | TRBV19 | CASSIDRPRSVGQGELFF
TRBJ1-5 | TRBV7-9 | CASAGANQPQHF
TRBJ1-6 | TRBV7-2 | CASSTRTGWDSPLHF
TRBJ2-7 | TRBV21-1 | CASSKGGVITYEQYF
TRBJ1-5 | TRBV21-1 | CASSKAGSLAYQPQHF
TRBJ2-5 | TRBV25-1 | CASRRDRAETQYF
TRBJ1-5 | TRBV18 | CASSRTTGENQPQHF
TRBJ2-2 | TRBV30 | CAWSAANTGELFF
TRBJ1-2 | TRBV19 | CASSLFRGTGAGYTF
TRBJ2-3 | TRBV21-1 | CASSKALTEFDTSGTDTQYF
TRBJ2-6 | TRBV28 | CASSLTGVGSGANVLTF
TRBJ1-1 | TRBV6-1 | CASSGRREAFF
TRBJ2-7 | TRBV12-3/TRBV12-4 | CASRHTGSGSYEQYF
TRBJ2-2 | TRBV5-5 | CASSLVAGSTGELFF